The T cell receptor beta chain described here comes from a study of PD-L1 blockade in urothelial cancer. About the research overall: Atezolizumab 1,200 mg was given intravenously every 3 weeks, starting 2014. Among blood samples, the median T cell count was about 130,000. Researchers looked at the blood 3 weeks (second dose) and 6 weeks after treatment began.

The time point is: pretreatment peripheral blood. The diagnosis in patients was locally advanced or metastatic urothelial carcinoma. Sequencing was performed with immunoSEQ multiplex PCR; in TCRdb, only in-frame clones are kept and a portion is missing. This table has under 70,000 clones, about 81% appearing once. The source material was PBMCs, sampled around atezolizumab (anti-PD-L1) treatment. The TCR comes from a man aged 65 to 79 with urothelial cancer.

The CDR3 region is CASSQRQLNTEAFF. The CDR3 DNA sequence: TGTGCCAGCAGCCAAAGACAGTTGAACACTGAAGCTTTCTTT. The rearrangement links TRBV14 to TRBJ1-1; maybe TRBD1 (5 bases). This CDR3 is 14 amino acids long. The germline gives CDR1 SGHDN, CDR2 FVKESK. V shed 2 bases and J shed 0 bases, with 7 bases lying between them.